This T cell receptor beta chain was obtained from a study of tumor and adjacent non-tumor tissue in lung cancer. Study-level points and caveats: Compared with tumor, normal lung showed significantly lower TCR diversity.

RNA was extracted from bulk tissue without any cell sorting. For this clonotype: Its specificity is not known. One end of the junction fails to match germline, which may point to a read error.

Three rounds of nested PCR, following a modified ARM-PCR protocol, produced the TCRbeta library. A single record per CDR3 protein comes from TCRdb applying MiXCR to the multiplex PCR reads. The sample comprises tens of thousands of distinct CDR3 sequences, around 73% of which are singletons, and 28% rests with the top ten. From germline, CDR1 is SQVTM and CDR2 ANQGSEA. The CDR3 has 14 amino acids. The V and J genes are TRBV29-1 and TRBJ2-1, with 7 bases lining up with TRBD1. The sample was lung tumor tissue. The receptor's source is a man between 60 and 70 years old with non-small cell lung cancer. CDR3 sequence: CSVQGGLWYNKQFF. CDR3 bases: TGCAGTGTTCAAGGGGGCCTGTGGTACAATAAGCAGTTCTTC.